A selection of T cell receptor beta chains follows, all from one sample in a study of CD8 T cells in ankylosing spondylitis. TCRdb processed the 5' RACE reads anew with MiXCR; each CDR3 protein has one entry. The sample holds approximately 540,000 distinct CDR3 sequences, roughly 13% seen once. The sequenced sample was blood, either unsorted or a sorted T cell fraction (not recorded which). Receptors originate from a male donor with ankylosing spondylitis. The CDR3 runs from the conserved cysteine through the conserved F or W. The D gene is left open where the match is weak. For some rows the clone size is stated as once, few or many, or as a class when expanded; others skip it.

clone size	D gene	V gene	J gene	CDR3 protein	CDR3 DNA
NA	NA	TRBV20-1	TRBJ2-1	CSAQALLAAIYNEQFF	TGCAGTGCTCAAGCCCTACTAGCCGCAATCTACAATGAGCAGTTCTTC
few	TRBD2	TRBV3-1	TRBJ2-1	CASSPVGLAGGEQFF	TGTGCCAGCAGCCCGGTGGGGCTAGCGGGCGGAGAGCAGTTCTTC
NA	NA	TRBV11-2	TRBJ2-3	CASSSSIDTQYF	TGTGCCAGCAGCTCCTCGATAGATACGCAGTATTTT
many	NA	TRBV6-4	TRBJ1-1	CASSLGTLAEAFF	TGTGCCAGCAGTCTTGGGACATTGGCTGAAGCTTTCTTT
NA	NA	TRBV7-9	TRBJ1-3	CASSLRQDGVSGNTIYF	TGTGCCAGCAGCTTAAGACAGGACGGAGTCTCTGGAAACACCATATATTTT
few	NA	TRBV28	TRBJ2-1	CASSTTGRRWNNEQFF	TGTGCCAGCAGCACCACAGGGAGGAGATGGAACAATGAGCAGTTCTTC
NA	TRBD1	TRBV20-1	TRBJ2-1	CSATGQGNEQFF	TGCAGTGCTACCGGACAGGGGAATGAGCAGTTCTTC
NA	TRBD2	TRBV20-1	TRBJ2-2	CSARGPRGMNTGELFF	TGCAGTGCTAGAGGCCCGCGGGGGATGAACACCGGGGAGCTGTTTTTT
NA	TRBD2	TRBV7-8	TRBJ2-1	CASSPGGRALRNEQFF	TGTGCCAGCAGCCCAGGCGGGAGGGCCCTCCGCAATGAGCAGTTCTTC
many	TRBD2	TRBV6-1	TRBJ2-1	CASSGGTSGTLNYNEQFF	TGTGCCAGCAGTGGGGGGACTAGCGGGACCCTGAACTACAATGAGCAGTTCTTC
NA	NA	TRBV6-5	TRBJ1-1	CASSNGPGTLNTEAFF	TGTGCCAGCAGTAACGGACCCGGGACACTGAACACTGAAGCTTTCTTT
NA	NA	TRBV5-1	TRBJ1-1	CASSAQGSRTEAFF	TGCGCCAGCAGTGCCCAGGGGTCGAGGACTGAAGCTTTCTTT
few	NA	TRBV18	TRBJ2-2	CASSPMNTGELFF	TGTGCCAGCTCACCAATGAACACCGGGGAGCTGTTTTTT